One sample yielded the 23 T cell receptor beta chains listed below, sequenced in a study of blood T cell repertoires in COVID-19. Clones were read by immunoSEQ multiplex PCR, and TCRdb kept only the in-frame ones, dropping some. The table has some 170,000 clones, more than 75% seen once. Material: PBMCs or T cells enriched from blood (not recorded which). These TCRs come from a human donor with acute COVID-19. The donor label of this sample is uncertain.

The genes are TRBV19 and TRBJ1-1; 9 nucleotides align to TRBD1. V dropped 4 bases and J dropped 2; count of bases not matched to a gene: 2. CDR1 is LNHDA, CDR2 SQIVND, per germline (reference sequence). The CDR3 consists of 14 residues. Here the CDR3 reads CASSTQGANTEAFF. CDR3 nucleotides: TGTGCCAGTAGTACACAGGGGGCCAACACTGAAGCTTTCTTT.

J is TRBJ2-1 and V is TRBV7-9; tentatively, D is TRBD2 (5 bases). Trimming stripped 1 base from V and 3 bases from J, with 10 bases between. Germline V gene data show CDR1 as SEHNR and CDR2 as FQNEAQ (reference sequence). This CDR3 has 15 amino acids. CDR3 sequence reads: CASSLGSAGYNEQFF. The CDR3 nucleotides read TGTGCCAGCAGCTTAGGTAGCGCAGGCTACAATGAGCAGTTCTTC.

The chain recombines TRBV7-9 with TRBJ2-6; tentative D call: TRBD2 (5 bases). The CDR3 totals 17 residues. Germline V gives CDR1 SEHNR, CDR2 FQNEAQ (reference sequence). The V and J ends lost 1 base and 0 bases respectively, with 10 bases between them. CDR3 in DNA: TGTGCCAGCAGCTTAGAGACGGGATACTCTGGGGCCAACGTCCTGACTTTC. Amino acid sequence: CASSLETGYSGANVLTF. The full variable domain, in which reference TRBV7-9 and TRBJ2-6 provide the parts outside the CDR3, is DTGVSQNPRHKITKRGQNVTFRCDPISEHNRLYWYRQTLGQGPEFLTYFQNEAQLEKSRLLSDRFSAERPKGSFSTLEIQRTEQGDSAMYLCASSLETGYSGANVLTFGAGSRLTVL.

The CDR3 DNA sequence: TGTGCCAGCAGCTGGACGGGGATGAACACTGAAGCTTTCTTT. Protein: CASSWTGMNTEAFF. This rearrangement joins TRBV13 to TRBJ1-1; the D is unclear. Germline V gene lookup returns CDR1 PRHDT and CDR2 FYEKMQ (reference sequence). The CDR3 has 14 residues. V lost 4 bases to trimming and J lost 0 bases, with 9 bases between them.

The chain uses TRBV6-5 and TRBJ2-3; TRBD1 agrees at 9 bases. In germline, CDR1 is MNHEY, CDR2 SVGAGI. CDR3 size: 15 residues. J lost 4 bases, V lost 6 bases, and 8 bases had no gene match. This CDR3 reads CASRRGTGNADTQYF. In DNA, the CDR3 is TGTGCCAGCAGACGCGGGACAGGGAACGCAGATACGCAGTATTTT.

The chain combines TRBV5-4 with TRBJ2-3; D remains ambiguous. The CDR3 length is 14 residues. Germline CDR1 is SGHNT and CDR2 is YYREEE (reference sequence). Between the trimmed V and J ends, which lost 1 base and 1 base, there was a span of 7 bases. For the CDR3, the DNA is TGTGCCAGCAGCTTGACCAAGCGCACAGATACGCAGTATTTT. It codes for CASSLTKRTDTQYF.

The chain has TRBV2 and TRBJ2-5; possibly TRBD1 for D (7 bases). The CDR3 consists of 16 residues. Germline-derived CDR1 and CDR2 are SNHLY and FYNNEI. Trimming stripped 6 bases from V and 7 bases from J, with 24 bases between. CDR3 protein: CASSPKRGQGGATQYF. In nucleotides, the CDR3 is TGTGCCAGCAGCCCAAAAAGGGGGCAGGGCGGGGCGACCCAGTACTTC.

The J gene is TRBJ2-4, the V gene TRBV7-8; D is possibly TRBD2 (6 bases). The V gene lost 8 bases and the J gene lost 4 bases, with 12 bases spanning the gap. CDR1 and CDR2 (germline): SGHVS, FQNEAQ. CDR3 length equals 13 residues. The CDR3, as DNA: TGTGCCAGCGCGGTCCGGGGGAAAAACATTCAGTACTTC. Its translation is CASAVRGKNIQYF.

The genes are TRBV7-2 and TRBJ2-5, with 12 bases lining up with TRBD2. The V and J ends lost 1 base and 9 bases, in that order; junction bases with no gene match: 6. This CDR3 is 15 amino acids long. Germline V lookup: CDR1 SGHTA, CDR2 FQGNSA. CDR3 in DNA: TGTGCCAGCAGCTTAGTACTAGCGGGGGGCCGGGCCCAGTACTTC. Protein product: CASSLVLAGGRAQYF.

The chain uses TRBV2 and TRBJ1-4; 7 positions match TRBD1. The ends lost 7 bases at V and 4 bases at J; junction bases unmatched: 9. Germline-derived CDR1 and CDR2 are SNHLY and FYNNEI. This CDR3 comprises 15 residues. CDR3 coding DNA: TGTGCCAGCACTAGTTCGGGACAGCGTAATGAAAAACTGTTTTTT. As protein: CASTSSGQRNEKLFF.

The sample holds one count of this clone. This chain joins TRBV6-4 and TRBJ1-6; the match to TRBD1 covers 9 bases. J gave up 7 bases and V 5 bases, and 6 bases lay outside the gene matches. CDR1 and CDR2 (germline): MRHNA, SNTAGT. CDR3 length: 15 residues. CDR3: CASSSGTGHNSPLHF. Here the CDR3 DNA reads TGTGCCAGCAGTTCCGGGACAGGGCACAATTCACCCCTCCACTTT.

This clone was seen a single time. This chain uses TRBV2 with TRBJ2-5; a weak D match, TRBD2 (5 bases). Trimming left V 10 bases short and J 2 bases short, with 17 bases between. The CDR3 is 14 residues long. CDR1 and CDR2 (germline): SNHLY, FYNNEI. The CDR3 region is CAITSGRQQETQYF. The CDR3 nucleotides read TGTGCCATCACGTCGGGAAGGCAACAAGAGACCCAGTACTTC.

The chain is built from TRBV2 and TRBJ2-3; 7 bases fit TRBD1. The trim removed 5 bases at V and 1 base at J, leaving 9 bases unmatched. The CDR3 consists of 16 residues. CDR1 and CDR2 (germline): SNHLY, FYNNEI. CDR3 in DNA: TGTGCCAGCAGTCCAAACCCTGACAGGGGCACAGATACGCAGTATTTT. This sequence encodes CASSPNPDRGTDTQYF.

The chain couples TRBV9 to TRBJ1-6; TRBD1 is a possible D gene (6 bases). Germline values: CDR1 SGDLS, CDR2 YYNGEE. This CDR3 is 12 amino acids long. V was pared by 5 bases and J by 14 bases, with 14 bases between. The CDR3 spells CASSKTGETLHF. The CDR3 nucleotides read TGTGCCAGCAGTAAGACAGGCGAAACCCTCCACTTT.

This chain uses TRBV3-1 (or the pseudogene TRBV3-2) with TRBJ1-4, with D maybe TRBD1 (5 bases). The CDR3 sequence is 16 residues long. Looked up from germline, CDR1 is LGHDT and CDR2 is YNNKEL (reference sequence). Trimming removed 4 bases from V and 5 bases from J, with 17 bases in between. CDR3 sequence: CASSLEAGLQNEKLFF. The CDR3 coding sequence is TGTGCCAGCAGCCTCGAGGCGGGACTGCAGAATGAAAAACTGTTTTTT.

This clone was recorded only once. The rearrangement links TRBV7-9 to TRBJ1-5; 7 bases fit TRBD1. Looked up from germline, CDR1 is SEHNR and CDR2 is FQNEAQ (reference sequence). V dropped 6 bases and J dropped 3; count of bases not matched to a gene: 8. The CDR3 length is 15 residues. The chain's CDR3 is CASRSTGDLNQPQHF. CDR3 DNA: TGTGCCAGCAGGTCCACAGGGGACCTCAATCAGCCCCAGCATTTT.

This clone was counted once. The CDR3 nucleotides read TGTGCCAGCAGCTTACTCCCAGGAAAGGATGAGCAGTTCTTC. Amino acid sequence: CASSLLPGKDEQFF. The chain employs TRBV7-2 and TRBJ2-1; D call uncertain. The CDR3 loop spans 14 amino acids. Germline V gives CDR1 SGHTA, CDR2 FQGNSA. Trimming removed 2 bases from V and 8 bases from J, with 13 bases in between.

This clone was seen once. The rearrangement uses TRBV6-5 and TRBJ1-1, with TRBD1 matching over 9 bases. This CDR3 has 15 residues. CDR1 and CDR2 (germline): MNHEY, SVGAGI. With 2 bases clipped from V and 0 bases from J, the junction kept 1 base outside the gene matches. The CDR3 here is CASSYRTGVNTEAFF. The CDR3 DNA is TGTGCCAGCAGTTACCGGACAGGGGTGAACACTGAAGCTTTCTTT.

The rearrangement uses TRBV2 and TRBJ1-2; the D gene is possibly TRBD1 (5 bases). CDR1 SNHLY and CDR2 FYNNEI come from the germline V gene. The CDR3 loop spans 13 amino acids. Trimming stripped 7 bases from V and 3 bases from J, with 12 bases between. DNA for the CDR3: TGTGCCAGCACCAGGGAAAGGGACTATGGCTACACCTTC. Amino acid sequence: CASTRERDYGYTF.

The chain couples TRBV5-1 to TRBJ1-1, with 7 bases that match TRBD1. The germline gives CDR1 SGHRS, CDR2 YFSETQ. V shed 0 bases, J shed 5 bases, and the junction held 4 bases outside the gene matches. This CDR3 comprises 14 residues. The CDR3 loop is CASSLAQGWTEAFF. CDR3 nucleotide sequence: TGCGCCAGCAGCTTGGCACAGGGGTGGACTGAAGCTTTCTTT. Full variable domain (remainder filled in from reference TRBV5-1 and TRBJ1-1): KAGVTQTPRYLIKTRGQQVTLSCSPISGHRSVSWYQQTPGQGLQFLFEYFSETQRNKGNFPGRFSGRQFSNSRSEMNVSTLELGDSALYLCASSLAQGWTEAFFGQGTRLTVV.

V is TRBV14 and J is TRBJ1-1, with D perhaps TRBD1 (6 bases). CDR3 size: 13 residues. Per germline, CDR1 SGHDN and CDR2 FVKESK. V lost 4 bases to trimming and J lost 4 bases, with 10 bases between them. CDR3 sequence reads: CASSPAGVTEAFF. Here the CDR3 DNA reads TGTGCCAGCAGCCCGGCAGGGGTCACTGAAGCTTTCTTT. Full variable domain (outside the CDR3, taken from reference TRBV14 and TRBJ1-1): EAGVTQFPSHSVIEKGQTVTLRCDPISGHDNLYWYRRVMGKEIKFLLHFVKESKQDESGMPNNRFLAERTGGTYSTLKVQPAELEDSGVYFCASSPAGVTEAFFGQGTRLTVV.

This rearrangement joins TRBV6-5 to TRBJ1-2; no clear D. V lost 4 bases, J lost 0 bases, and 12 bases lay in between. The germline V gene encodes CDR1 MNHEY and CDR2 SVGAGI. This CDR3 region has 15 residues. In DNA form, the CDR3 reads TGTGCCAGCAGTTCCCTTGTCGGTGCTAACTATGGCTACACCTTC. This encodes CASSSLVGANYGYTF.

Worth noting for this clone: The sample has other DNA sequences that encode this CDR3 too. V gene TRBV2 combines with J gene TRBJ1-1; 9 bases map to TRBD1. There are 15 residues in the CDR3. The V gene's germline CDR1 is SNHLY and CDR2 FYNNEI. With V trimmed by 3 bases and J by 1 base, 3 bases remained unmatched. CDR3 in amino acids: CASSEGTGRNTEAFF. As DNA, the CDR3 is TGTGCCAGCAGTGAGGGGACAGGGAGGAACACTGAAGCTTTCTTT. The variable domain in full, with the rest retrieved from reference TRBV2 and TRBJ1-1, is EPEVTQTPSHQVTQMGQEVILRCVPISNHLYFYWYRQILGQKVEFLVSFYNNEISEKSEIFDDQFSVERPDGSNFTLKIRSTKLEDSAMYFCASSEGTGRNTEAFFGQGTRLTVV.